This passage covers 29 T cell receptor beta chains from one sample sequenced in a study of blood T cell repertoires in COVID-19. Measured with immunoSEQ multiplex PCR; TCRdb has only the in-frame clones, and not every one. The sample shows 450,000 or so clones, 90% of them seen only once. Sequencing used PBMCs or T cells enriched from blood (not recorded which). The receptor source for this set is a man aged 18 to 30 who had recovered from COVID-19.

The table lists this clone with a few counts. This rearrangement joins TRBV19 to TRBJ1-6; 7 bases align to TRBD1. Germline V lookup: CDR1 LNHDA, CDR2 SQIVND (reference sequence). V was clipped by 5 bases and J by 10 bases; unmatched bases: 5. The CDR3 covers 13 residues. The CDR3 spells CASSDRERSPLHF. CDR3 in DNA: TGTGCCAGTAGTGACAGGGAACGCTCACCCCTCCACTTT.

This chain connects TRBV27 to TRBJ2-4; 11 bases fit TRBD1. J gave up 4 bases and V 5 bases, and 4 bases lay outside the gene matches. Germline values: CDR1 MNHEY, CDR2 SMNVEV (reference sequence). The CDR3 sequence is 15 residues long. DNA of the CDR3: TGTGCCAGCAGTGAGTGGGACAGGGGGAAAAACATTCAGTACTTC. Translating it yields CASSEWDRGKNIQYF.

CDR3 loop: CASSLTGTGSYYGYTF. DNA of the CDR3: TGCGCCAGCAGCTTGACAGGGACAGGGAGCTACTATGGCTACACCTTC. The V gene is TRBV5-1, the J gene TRBJ1-2, with TRBD1 identical over 9 bases. CDR1 SGHRS and CDR2 YFSETQ come from the germline V gene. CDR3 length: 16 amino acids. Germline trimming cut 1 base from V and 3 bases from J; bases unmatched to any gene: 7.

The genes are TRBV10-2 and TRBJ1-2; 7 bases align to TRBD1. J was trimmed by 4 bases and V by 6 bases; bases with no gene match: 11. The germline gives CDR1 WSHSY, CDR2 SAAADI. This CDR3 spans 15 amino acids. In nucleotides, the CDR3 is TGCGCCAGCAGGGGGCATAAGACAGGGTTCTATGGCTACACCTTC. Translated: CASRGHKTGFYGYTF.

V usage is TRBV29-1 and J usage is TRBJ2-2, with TRBD1 matching 11 bases. CDR1 and CDR2 from the germline V gene are SQVTM and ANQGSEA. This CDR3 contains 15 residues. The trim removed 5 bases at V and 2 bases at J, leaving 4 bases unmatched. CDR3 sequence reads: CSVTRTGGNTGELFF. DNA for the CDR3: TGCAGCGTTACCCGGACAGGGGGCAACACCGGGGAGCTGTTTTTT.

The chain recombines TRBV7-8 with TRBJ2-5, with D possibly TRBD2 on 6 matching bases. Trimming shortened V by 2 bases and J by 4 bases, and 11 bases separated the two germline ends. The CDR3 is 14 residues long. CDR1 and CDR2 (germline): SGHVS, FQNEAQ. For the CDR3, the DNA is TGTGCCAGCAGCTTAACGCTGGGGGGAGAGACCCAGTACTTC. Translated: CASSLTLGGETQYF.

The V gene is TRBV27, the J gene TRBJ1-2; D remains ambiguous. Germline-derived CDR1 and CDR2 are MNHEY and SMNVEV (reference sequence). CDR3 length: 14 residues. The germline V and J ends were trimmed by 2 bases and 4 bases, with 11 bases remaining between them. The CDR3 loop is CASSLVGAGYGYTF. CDR3 bases: TGTGCCAGCAGTTTAGTGGGCGCGGGCTATGGCTACACCTTC.

The chain combines TRBV3-1 (or the pseudogene TRBV3-2) with TRBJ2-7, with 7 bases identical to TRBD1. Germline CDR1 is LGHDT and CDR2 is YNNKEL (reference sequence). The CDR3 extends over 14 amino acids. With V trimmed by 6 bases and J by 2 bases, 7 bases remained unmatched. CDR3 loop: CASRHSGGPYEQYF. DNA for the CDR3: TGTGCCAGCAGGCACTCAGGGGGACCCTACGAGCAGTACTTC.

The chain joins TRBV5-6 to TRBJ1-6, with TRBD1 matching 7 bases. The J segment lost 6 bases and the V segment lost 5 bases, leaving 5 bases of the junction unmatched. The germline V gene encodes CDR1 SGHDT and CDR2 YYEEEE. CDR3 length: 14 amino acids. CDR3 nucleotide sequence: TGTGCCAGCAGTTCCGGACAGGCTAATTCACCCCTCCACTTT. Encoded protein: CASSSGQANSPLHF.

The chain recombines TRBV5-1 with TRBJ1-1, with D possibly TRBD1 on 6 matching bases. The V gene's germline CDR1 is SGHRS and CDR2 YFSETQ. V gave up 0 bases and J gave up 7 bases, with 19 bases separating them. The CDR3 runs to 16 residues. CDR3 nucleotides: TGCGCCAGCAGCTTGGGGGCAGGGGAATTCTTCAATGAAGCTTTCTTT. Encoded protein: CASSLGAGEFFNEAFF.

The V gene is TRBV19, the J gene TRBJ1-4, with 9 bases fitting TRBD1. CDR1 and CDR2 (germline): LNHDA, SQIVND (reference sequence). The CDR3 has 15 residues. V dropped 3 bases and J dropped 8; count of bases not matched to a gene: 7. CDR3 DNA sequence: TGTGCCAGTAGTATTTTGGGACAGGGTAGAGAAAAACTGTTTTTT. Its protein product is CASSILGQGREKLFF.

J is TRBJ2-5 and V is TRBV6-5, with 8 bases fitting TRBD2. The CDR3 consists of 14 residues. V lost 11 bases and J lost 2; bases outside the gene matches: 10. Germline CDR1 reads MNHEY; CDR2 reads SVGAGI. The CDR3 sequence: CAVRGGLGQETQYF. Written as DNA, the CDR3 is TGTGCCGTAAGGGGGGGACTAGGGCAAGAGACCCAGTACTTC.

V and J are TRBV21-1 and TRBJ2-7; the tabulated D call, TRBD1, remains unverified against the DNA. TRBV21-1 is a known pseudogene. The CDR3 has 14 residues. As DNA, the CDR3 is TGTGCCAGCAGCAAATTTCACAGGTCCCACGAGCAGTACTTC. Translation gives CASSKFHRSHEQYF.

The chain couples TRBV10-1 to TRBJ1-1; maybe TRBD1 (6 bases). The CDR3 spans 13 residues. Germline V CDR1 and CDR2: WNHNN, SYGVQD (reference sequence). Trimming removed 11 bases at V and 1 base at J, with 14 bases between. CDR3 region: CAASRGANTEAFF. CDR3 sequence (DNA): TGCGCCGCCTCGCGGGGGGCGAACACTGAAGCTTTCTTT.

This chain links TRBV29-1 with TRBJ1-3; TRBD1 is a possible D gene (5 bases). The CDR3 is made up of 14 amino acids. V dropped 6 bases and J dropped 2 bases, with 14 bases sitting between them. Germline assignment: CDR1 SQVTM and CDR2 ANQGSEA. The CDR3 DNA reads as TGCAGCGTCAACCCGGGGGGGACTGGAAACACCATATATTTT. Residues: CSVNPGGTGNTIYF.

The chain recombines TRBV5-6 with TRBJ2-3, with TRBD2 identical over 7 bases. With V trimmed by 1 base and J by 5 bases, 1 base remained unmatched. This CDR3 is built from 13 residues. Germline V gene data show CDR1 as SGHDT and CDR2 as YYEEEE. CDR3 in DNA: TGTGCCAGCAGCTTGAGCGGGGTAGATACGCAGTATTTT. It encodes CASSLSGVDTQYF.

The chain carries TRBV6-5 and TRBJ2-7, with D possibly matching TRBD2 (6 bases). The CDR3 totals 13 residues. Trimming shortened V by 2 bases and J by 1 base, and 6 bases separated the two germline ends. The germline CDR1 and CDR2 sequences are MNHEY and SVGAGI. CDR3 in amino acids: CASSYRESYEQYF. For the CDR3, the DNA is TGTGCCAGCAGTTACCGGGAGTCCTACGAGCAGTACTTC.

The chain employs TRBV4-1 and TRBJ1-4; the match to TRBD1 covers 7 bases. Trimming cost V 4 bases and J 8 bases; bases outside gene matches: 10. Germline V gives CDR1 MGHRA, CDR2 YSYEKL. The CDR3 length is 15 residues. The CDR3 nucleotides are TGCGCCAGCAGCCGAGTACAGGGGAAAAGCGAAAAACTGTTTTTT. Translation gives CASSRVQGKSEKLFF.

This clone appeared once. The chain has TRBV7-8 and TRBJ2-1; 7 bases map to TRBD2. CDR3 length: 15 amino acids. Unmatched junction bases numbered 10, after V lost 3 bases and J lost 8 bases. Germline CDR1 and CDR2: SGHVS and FQNEAQ. The CDR3 coding sequence is TGTGCCAGCAGCTTGTTATCCAGCGGGGTCGATGAGCAGTTCTTC. Translating gives CASSLLSSGVDEQFF.

The CDR3 loop is CASSSSGTGSGDTQYF. The DNA of the CDR3 is TGTGCCAGCAGTTCCTCCGGGACAGGGTCAGGCGATACGCAGTATTTT. This chain links TRBV28 with TRBJ2-3, with 9 positions matching TRBD1. The CDR3 is 16 residues long. The V gene end was trimmed by 4 bases and the J gene end by 6 bases; junction bases not matched to a gene: 11. Germline CDR1 reads MDHEN; CDR2 reads SYDVKM.

J is TRBJ2-2 and V is TRBV7-9; TRBD2 is a possible D gene (6 bases). The CDR3 runs 16 residues. With 1 base removed from V and 2 bases from J, the gap between germline ends came to 11 bases. Germline V gene lookup returns CDR1 SEHNR and CDR2 FQNEAQ (reference sequence). The CDR3 spells CASSLGGSGNTGELFF. CDR3 coding DNA: TGTGCCAGCAGCTTAGGCGGTAGCGGAAACACCGGGGAGCTGTTTTTT.

This clone was seen a single time. The chain combines TRBV27 with TRBJ2-7; a possible D gene is TRBD2 (6 bases). V shed 3 bases and J shed 3 bases, with 12 bases lying between them. CDR3 length: 14 residues. In germline, CDR1 is MNHEY, CDR2 SMNVEV (reference sequence). CDR3: CASSFASADYEQYF. The CDR3 nucleotides read TGTGCCAGCAGTTTCGCTAGCGCGGACTACGAGCAGTACTTC.

The J gene is TRBJ2-6, the V gene TRBV7-2; D ambiguous. Germline V gene sequence: CDR1 SGHTA, CDR2 FQGNSA. CDR3 length equals 15 residues. V lost 5 bases and J 0 bases, leaving 8 bases between the germline ends. CDR3 amino acids: CASSAQHSGANVLTF. In DNA form, the CDR3 reads TGTGCCAGCAGCGCACAGCACTCTGGGGCCAACGTCCTGACTTTC.

The CDR3 DNA reads as TGTGCCAGCAGCTTAGTACGGGGGGCAGGTGAAAAACTGTTTTTT. Residues: CASSLVRGAGEKLFF. The chain joins TRBV11-2 to TRBJ1-4; tentative D call: TRBD1 (6 bases). CDR3 length: 15 residues. V shed 1 base and J shed 7 bases, with 13 bases lying between them. Germline CDR1 and CDR2: SGHAT and FQNNGV.

The chain has TRBV5-6 and TRBJ2-3, with 7 nucleotides matching TRBD1. This CDR3 has 15 residues. Germline V gives CDR1 SGHDT, CDR2 YYEEEE. With 0 bases clipped from V and 0 bases from J, the junction kept 1 base outside the gene matches. The CDR3 coding sequence is TGTGCCAGCAGCTTGGAGACAGGGAGCACAGATACGCAGTATTTT. It translates to CASSLETGSTDTQYF.

This chain links TRBV10-1 with TRBJ2-3; unclear D gene. The germline gives CDR1 WNHNN, CDR2 SYGVQD (reference sequence). The length of the CDR3 is 13 residues. V lost 6 bases and J lost 2, with 9 bases in between. The CDR3 sequence: CASSRANTDTQYF. The CDR3 nucleotides read TGCGCCAGCAGCCGCGCCAACACAGATACGCAGTATTTT.

A single count supports this clone. The genes are TRBV2 and TRBJ1-6; D remains ambiguous. Per the germline V gene, CDR1 is SNHLY and CDR2 is FYNNEI. V was shortened by 1 base and J by 7 bases, with 11 bases between the two germline ends. The CDR3 is 15 residues long. The CDR3 DNA is TGTGCCAGCAGTGAAGTAATGGCCCCAAATTCACCCCTCCACTTT. It specifies CASSEVMAPNSPLHF.

This clone was seen only once. The chain joins TRBV30 to TRBJ1-3; unclear D gene. Germline assignment: CDR1 GTSNPN and CDR2 SVGIG (reference sequence). V was pared by 0 bases and J by 5 bases, with 8 bases between. The CDR3 has 13 residues. CDR3: CAWSVSLRNTIYF. The DNA of the CDR3 is TGTGCCTGGAGTGTAAGCCTGCGAAACACCATATATTTT.

This chain uses TRBV20-1 with TRBJ2-1; 10 nucleotides match TRBD2. Germline CDR1 reads DFQATT; CDR2 reads SNEGSKA (reference sequence). The CDR3 sequence is 14 residues long. Trimming took 3 bases from V and 8 from J; bases not matched to a gene: 7. Here the CDR3 reads CSASRSGGVDEQFF. Written as DNA, the CDR3 is TGCAGTGCTAGTCGGAGCGGGGGGGTCGATGAGCAGTTCTTC.